Described below is a single T cell receptor beta chain sequence and its context. Data came from immunoSEQ multiplex PCR; TCRdb stores just in-frame clones and leaves some out. The sample lists more than 550,000 clones; about 90% were seen once. The CDR3 sequence is 15 residues long. V was clipped by 1 base and J by 5 bases, with 14 bases between them. Germline values: CDR1 LGHNA, CDR2 YSLEER. The data belong to a study of shared T cell receptors in the human thymus. Separately, the same data were catalogued under a study of human thymus T cells. That source reports: Resections removed during corrective heart surgery provided the thymus tissue used. Within thymic and blood repertoires, V and J gene usage appeared to be biased. Thymic TCR repertoires of unrelated people reportedly overlapped highly.

The chain joins TRBV4-3 to TRBJ2-5, with D uncertain. Input material: thymocytes. The TCR sequence derives from a boy under two years old with a congenital heart defect. The CDR3 coding sequence is TGCGCCAGCAGCCAAGGAGTACGAGGAACCGAGACCCAGTACTTC. It yields the protein CASSQGVRGTETQYF.